These 29 T cell receptor beta chains share one sample of origin, sequenced in a study of blood T cell repertoires in COVID-19. This table comes from immunoSEQ multiplex PCR, and its TCRdb copy is limited to in-frame clones, with some not included. This sample has some 25,000 clones, with approximately 88% found just once. The specimen sequenced was peripheral blood. The source of these receptors is a man aged 70-80 years with COVID-19, enrolled during active disease.

This clone is deemed medium-sized. The CDR3 here is CAWSVRGNTEAFF. Here the CDR3 DNA reads TGTGCCTGGAGTGTAAGGGGGAACACTGAAGCTTTCTTT. The J gene is TRBJ1-1, the V gene TRBV30, with D perhaps TRBD1 (5 bases). The CDR3 spans 13 residues. Trimming removed 0 bases from V and 1 base from J, with 6 bases in between. Germline V gene sequence: CDR1 GTSNPN, CDR2 SVGIG (reference sequence).

This clone was picked up a small number of times. The chain's CDR3 is CATRTGHFYEQYF. CDR3 coding DNA: TGTGCCACTAGAACCGGACACTTCTACGAGCAGTACTTC. V and J are TRBV6-5 and TRBJ2-7; maybe TRBD1 (5 bases). The germline gives CDR1 MNHEY, CDR2 SVGAGI. V lost 10 bases to trimming and J lost 3 bases, with 16 bases between them. The CDR3 is 13 amino acids.

This chain uses TRBV19 with TRBJ1-2, with TRBD1 as a possible D gene (5 bases). The germline V gene encodes CDR1 LNHDA and CDR2 SQIVND (reference sequence). V was cut by 3 bases and J by 3 bases, with 11 bases left in between. This CDR3 has 14 residues. DNA of the CDR3: TGTGCCAGTAGTATGTGGGGGACTGACTATGGCTACACCTTC. Residues: CASSMWGTDYGYTF.

The CDR3 sequence is CASTWATGANVLTF. As DNA, the CDR3 is TGTGCCAGTACTTGGGCGACGGGGGCCAACGTCCTGACTTTC. The rearrangement joins TRBV19 to TRBJ2-6, with D hard to call. This CDR3 comprises 14 residues. V lost 7 bases to trimming and J lost 4 bases, with 11 bases between them. The germline V gene has CDR1 LNHDA and CDR2 SQIVND (reference sequence). Combining the CDR3 with reference TRBV19 and TRBJ2-6 gives the whole variable domain DGGITQSPKYLFRKEGQNVTLSCEQNLNHDAMYWYRQDPGQGLRLIYYSQIVNDFQKGDIAEGYSVSREKKESFPLTVTSAQKNPTAFYLCASTWATGANVLTFGAGSRLTVL.

This clone occurred once. V and J are TRBV27 and TRBJ1-2; maybe TRBD1 (6 bases). The V gene lost 4 bases and the J gene lost 1 base, with 10 bases spanning the gap. Per the germline V gene, CDR1 is MNHEY and CDR2 is SMNVEV (reference sequence). CDR3 length: 14 amino acids. The CDR3 reads CASSSGQINYGYTF. The DNA of the CDR3 is TGTGCCAGCAGTTCCGGACAGATTAACTATGGCTACACCTTC.

The CDR3 DNA reads TGTGCCAGTAGTTTCCCGACAGGGCTCGGATATGGCTACACCTTC. It codes for CASSFPTGLGYGYTF. The chain joins TRBV19 to TRBJ1-2; TRBD1 matches 7 bases. Trimming removed 5 bases from V and 5 bases from J; junction bases left unmatched: 11. Germline V gene sequence: CDR1 LNHDA, CDR2 SQIVND (reference sequence). The CDR3 has 15 residues. Full variable domain (outside the CDR3, taken from reference TRBV19 and TRBJ1-2): DGGITQSPKYLFRKEGQNVTLSCEQNLNHDAMYWYRQDPGQGLRLIYYSQIVNDFQKGDIAEGYSVSREKKESFPLTVTSAQKNPTAFYLCASSFPTGLGYGYTFGSGTRLTVV.

The chain links TRBV18 to TRBJ1-5; no reliable D call. This CDR3 region has 16 residues. V lost 3 bases and J lost 0, with 12 bases in between. CDR1 KGHSH and CDR2 LQKENI come from the germline V gene. The CDR3 protein is CASSPGQTHSNQPQHF. The CDR3 DNA reads TGTGCCAGCTCACCTGGGCAGACCCATAGCAATCAGCCCCAGCATTTT.

V is TRBV20-1 and J is TRBJ1-4, with a weak D call TRBD1 (5 bases). The length of the CDR3 is 13 residues. Germline values: CDR1 DFQATT, CDR2 SNEGSKA (reference sequence). V lost 3 bases, J lost 8 bases, and 13 bases lay in between. This CDR3 reads CSASRAGREKLFF. In DNA, the CDR3 is TGCAGTGCTAGTCGGGCAGGGCGAGAAAAACTGTTTTTT.

This rearrangement joins TRBV3-1 (or the pseudogene TRBV3-2) to TRBJ2-7; TRBD2 matches 7 bases. V was pared by 0 bases and J by 2 bases, with 4 bases of the junction left unmatched. Germline V CDR1 and CDR2: LGHDT, YNNKEL (reference sequence). CDR3 length: 15 amino acids. The CDR3: CASSQDSGGAYEQYF. The CDR3 nucleotides read TGTGCCAGCAGCCAAGATTCGGGGGGAGCCTACGAGCAGTACTTC.

The genes are TRBV2 and TRBJ2-1; D may be TRBD2 (5 bases). V gave up 7 bases and J gave up 11 bases, with 12 bases separating them. The germline V gene encodes CDR1 SNHLY and CDR2 FYNNEI. This CDR3 region has 11 residues. The CDR3 nucleotides are TGTGCCAGCACGGTCGGGGAGAAGCAGTTCTTC. Translated, it gives CASTVGEKQFF.

Note on this clone: Other nucleotide sequences from this sample produce the same CDR3. The rearrangement links TRBV5-1 to TRBJ2-1; no clear D gene. V was pared by 4 bases and J by 7 bases, with 9 bases between. This CDR3 region has 12 residues. The germline V gene has CDR1 SGHRS and CDR2 YFSETQ. This CDR3 reads CASSPPGNEQFF. CDR3 DNA sequence: TGCGCCAGCAGCCCCCCCGGGAATGAGCAGTTCTTC.

The rearrangement uses TRBV5-1 and TRBJ2-3, with TRBD2 matching over 9 bases. The CDR3 spans 16 residues. In germline, CDR1 is SGHRS, CDR2 YFSETQ. V gave up 5 bases and J gave up 3 bases; unmatched junction bases: 10. The CDR3 protein is CASRPVAGVWTDTQYF. As DNA, the CDR3 is TGCGCCAGCAGACCCGTAGCGGGAGTATGGACAGATACGCAGTATTTT. Based on the CDR3 plus reference TRBV5-1 and TRBJ2-3, the full variable domain is KAGVTQTPRYLIKTRGQQVTLSCSPISGHRSVSWYQQTPGQGLQFLFEYFSETQRNKGNFPGRFSGRQFSNSRSEMNVSTLELGDSALYLCASRPVAGVWTDTQYFGPGTRLTVL.

The rearrangement joins TRBV4-2 to TRBJ2-3; D might be TRBD2 (5 bases). V shed 0 bases and J shed 5 bases, with 6 bases lying between them. The CDR3 length is 13 residues. Germline CDR1 is LGHNA and CDR2 is YNFKEQ. CDR3 nucleotide sequence: TGTGCCAGCAGCCAAGAGGCGGGAGATACGCAGTATTTT. Protein sequence: CASSQEAGDTQYF.

This chain joins TRBV21-1 and TRBJ2-7; the tabulated D call, TRBD1, remains unverified against the DNA. TRBV21-1 is designated a pseudogene. The CDR3 runs 17 residues. The CDR3 nucleotides are TGTGCCAGCATTCCCACCCAAAAGGCAGGTTACTCCTACGAGCAGTACTTC. It is translated as CASIPTQKAGYSYEQYF.

The V and J genes are TRBV18 and TRBJ2-7; D not resolved. From germline, CDR1 is KGHSH and CDR2 LQKENI. This CDR3 has 17 residues. Trimming took 0 bases from V and 0 from J, leaving 15 bases between them. CDR3: CASSPPWAETSSYEQYF. DNA of the CDR3: TGTGCCAGCTCACCACCGTGGGCAGAAACCTCCTCCTACGAGCAGTACTTC.

The chain uses TRBV4-2 and TRBJ2-1; the D is unclear. The CDR3 runs 13 residues. Trimming stripped 3 bases from V and 0 bases from J, with 3 bases between. Germline V gene sequence: CDR1 LGHNA, CDR2 YNFKEQ. Written as DNA, the CDR3 is TGTGCCAGCAGCCAGAGCTCCTACAATGAGCAGTTCTTC. It codes for CASSQSSYNEQFF.

This clone was observed once. CDR3: CASGQQLNYGYTF. The DNA of the CDR3 is TGTGCCAGCGGACAACAGCTTAACTATGGCTACACCTTC. The chain uses TRBV7-2 and TRBJ1-2; tentatively, D is TRBD1 (5 bases). Germline CDR1 is SGHTA and CDR2 is FQGNSA. Trimming removed 8 bases from V and 1 base from J, with 11 bases in between. CDR3 size: 13 residues.

The chain employs TRBV7-8 and TRBJ2-1, with D hard to call. V lost 3 bases and J lost 8, with 17 bases in between. The CDR3 loop spans 15 amino acids. The germline CDR1 and CDR2 sequences are SGHVS and FQNEAQ. CDR3 nucleotides: TGTGCCAGCAGCTTCATAGCTCCCGACCGGGATGAGCAGTTCTTC. It codes for CASSFIAPDRDEQFF.

The chain employs TRBV7-2 and TRBJ2-5; D is unresolved. The V end lost 1 base, the J end lost 4 bases, and 7 bases lay between the germline ends. The length of the CDR3 is 13 residues. Germline assignment: CDR1 SGHTA and CDR2 FQGNSA. The CDR3 reads CASSLGNLETQYF. In DNA form, the CDR3 reads TGTGCCAGCAGCTTAGGAAACTTAGAGACCCAGTACTTC.

The chain carries TRBV11-2 and TRBJ2-2, with D possibly being TRBD1 (5 bases). V dropped 4 bases and J dropped 1 base, with 10 bases sitting between them. Germline V gene lookup returns CDR1 SGHAT and CDR2 FQNNGV. This CDR3 spans 15 amino acids. The CDR3, as DNA: TGTGCCAGCAGCTCAAGGACACTGAACACCGGGGAGCTGTTTTTT. Translating gives CASSSRTLNTGELFF. The whole variable domain, filled in from reference TRBV11-2 and TRBJ2-2, reads EAGVAQSPRYKIIEKRQSVAFWCNPISGHATLYWYQQILGQGPKLLIQFQNNGVVDDSQLPKDRFSAERLKGVDSTLKIQPAKLEDSAVYLCASSSRTLNTGELFFGEGSRLTVL.

The chain joins TRBV11-2 to TRBJ2-3; D unclear. Trimming pared 1 base from V and 0 bases from J, leaving 8 bases between. This CDR3 spans 15 amino acids. Germline CDR1 reads SGHAT; CDR2 reads FQNNGV. DNA of the CDR3: TGTGCCAGCAGCTTAGTTACAGTAAGCACAGATACGCAGTATTTT. It encodes CASSLVTVSTDTQYF.

J is TRBJ1-2 and V is TRBV27, with 9 bases fitting TRBD1. CDR1 and CDR2 from the germline V gene are MNHEY and SMNVEV (reference sequence). V shed 3 bases, J shed 5 bases, and the junction held 1 base outside the gene matches. The CDR3 is 13 amino acids. The CDR3 sequence: CASSFGQGYGYTF. CDR3 DNA: TGTGCCAGCAGTTTCGGACAGGGGTATGGCTACACCTTC.

The genes are TRBV30 and TRBJ2-3, with D unresolved. The CDR3 loop spans 13 amino acids. CDR1 is GTSNPN, CDR2 SVGIG, per germline (reference sequence). V was pared by 0 bases and J by 1 base, with 5 bases between. In DNA form, the CDR3 reads TGTGCCTGGAGTGTAACGGGCACAGATACGCAGTATTTT. This encodes CAWSVTGTDTQYF.

The gene calls are TRBV18 and TRBJ2-3, with D perhaps TRBD2 (6 bases). V was shortened by 6 bases and J by 5 bases, with 18 bases between the two germline ends. CDR3 size: 15 residues. From germline, CDR1 is KGHSH and CDR2 LQKENI. CDR3 residues: CASSVSPGLIDTQYF. Written as DNA, the CDR3 is TGTGCCAGCTCCGTATCCCCGGGACTGATAGATACGCAGTATTTT. Combining the CDR3 with reference TRBV18 and TRBJ2-3 gives the whole variable domain NAGVMQNPRHLVRRRGQEARLRCSPMKGHSHVYWYRQLPEEGLKFMVYLQKENIIDESGMPKERFSAEFPKEGPSILRIQQVVRGDSAAYFCASSVSPGLIDTQYFGPGTRLTVL.

The chain recombines TRBV18 with TRBJ2-1; D may be TRBD2 (6 bases). CDR3 length: 13 amino acids. Trimming removed 2 bases from V and 9 bases from J, with 11 bases in between. From germline, CDR1 is KGHSH and CDR2 LQKENI. As DNA, the CDR3 is TGTGCCAGCTCACCATCCTCTAGCGCTGAGCAGTTCTTC. Translated: CASSPSSSAEQFF. The entire variable domain, with the rest obtained from reference TRBV18 and TRBJ2-1, is as follows: NAGVMQNPRHLVRRRGQEARLRCSPMKGHSHVYWYRQLPEEGLKFMVYLQKENIIDESGMPKERFSAEFPKEGPSILRIQQVVRGDSAAYFCASSPSSSAEQFFGPGTRLTVL.

This clone was seen just once. This chain uses TRBV2 with TRBJ1-2; 8 nucleotides match TRBD1. J was trimmed by 6 bases and V by 8 bases; bases with no gene match: 5. CDR3 length equals 12 residues. Germline V CDR1 and CDR2: SNHLY, FYNNEI. The CDR3 region has the DNA TGTGCCAGCGCATGGACAGGGAATGGCTACACCTTC. It translates to CASAWTGNGYTF.

The V and J genes are TRBV7-2 and TRBJ2-5; 7 bases agree with TRBD2. The CDR3 spans 13 residues. Per germline, CDR1 SGHTA and CDR2 FQGNSA. V shed 5 bases and J 5 bases; nucleotides not matched to a gene: 5. CDR3 residues: CASSRGVGETQYF. The CDR3 nucleotides read TGTGCCAGCAGCCGGGGGGTCGGCGAGACCCAGTACTTC.

This chain uses TRBV5-1 with TRBJ1-3; tentative D call: TRBD1 (6 bases). CDR3 size: 15 residues. With 3 bases removed from V and 2 bases from J, the gap between germline ends came to 12 bases. The germline gives CDR1 SGHRS, CDR2 YFSETQ. The CDR3 reads CASSSMQGPGNTIYF. The CDR3 bases are TGCGCCAGCAGCTCGATGCAGGGGCCTGGAAACACCATATATTTT.

The chain combines TRBV7-9 with TRBJ2-1; 12 bases line up with TRBD2. Germline trimming cut 10 bases from V and 7 bases from J; bases unmatched to any gene: 14. CDR1 SEHNR and CDR2 FQNEAQ come from the germline V gene (reference sequence). The CDR3 runs to 16 residues. CDR3 DNA sequence: TGTGCCACACCGCCGATTGGGCTAGCGGGAGGGAATGAGCAGTTCTTC. Protein sequence: CATPPIGLAGGNEQFF.